The rows below give T cell receptor beta chains drawn from one sample of a study of T cell repertoires in cytomegalovirus infection. TCRdb re-called the reads through MiXCR, storing one row per CDR3 protein. The data hold some 280,000 distinct CDR3 sequences, with roughly 15% observed a single time. The sequenced material came from PBMCs. These receptor sequences come from a human donor in good health (CMV status not recorded). Some clones in this sample may be carry-over from other donors' samples. The CDR3 runs from the conserved cysteine through the conserved F or W. A D gene is named only where the DNA matches it firmly. Part of the rows lack a size; the others show once, few, many or a class for expanded clones.

>TRBV7-2|-|TRBJ1-5|many
CASRSTGIDQPQHF
TGTGCCAGCAGGTCTACAGGGATTGATCAGCCCCAGCATTTT
>TRBV19|-|TRBJ2-1|few
CASSIEAAPGVEQFF
TGTGCCAGTAGTATAGAGGCAGCGCCCGGGGTTGAGCAGTTCTTC
>TRBV7-2|-|TRBJ1-2|many
CASSLARQEKGTF
TGTGCCAGCAGCTTAGCGAGGCAGGAAAAGGGCACCTTC
>TRBV10-3|TRBD2|TRBJ2-2|-
CAISARRELNTGELFF
TGTGCCATCAGTGCCAGGCGGGAGCTAAACACCGGGGAGCTGTTTTTT
>TRBV11-1|-|TRBJ2-2|-
CASSLAWGTGELFF
TGTGCCAGCAGCTTAGCGTGGGGCACCGGGGAGCTGTTTTTT
>TRBV11-2|-|TRBJ2-2|many
CASSFGRQGEGGELFF
TGTGCCAGCAGCTTTGGAAGGCAGGGAGAGGGCGGGGAGCTGTTTTTT
>TRBV6-6|TRBD1|TRBJ1-3|few
CASSLQGESGNTIYF
TGTGCCAGCAGTTTACAGGGGGAATCTGGAAACACCATATATTTT
>TRBV28|-|TRBJ2-1|many
CASSLALSGRNEQFF
TGTGCCAGCAGTTTAGCTCTTTCGGGACGCAATGAGCAGTTCTTC
>TRBV27|-|TRBJ2-7|many
CASSTSTEGLYEQYF
TGTGCCAGCAGCACTTCGACAGAGGGATTATACGAGCAGTACTTC
>TRBV18|TRBD1|TRBJ1-1|-
CASSPPWTGGSSLWDTEAFF
TGTGCCAGCTCACCACCGTGGACAGGGGGCAGTTCACTTTGGGACACTGAAGCTTTCTTT
>TRBV19|-|TRBJ1-2|many
CASSIRIRFYGYTF
TGTGCCAGTAGTATAAGGATCAGATTCTATGGCTACACCTTC
>TRBV29-1|-|TRBJ1-1|many
CSVVRGGVSAEAFF
TGCAGCGTTGTGAGGGGGGGTGTGTCGGCTGAAGCTTTCTTT
>TRBV7-9|TRBD2|TRBJ2-3|many
CASSSRLASRTDTQYF
TGTGCCAGCAGCTCGAGACTAGCGTCCCGCACAGATACGCAGTATTTT
>TRBV5-1|-|TRBJ2-3|few
CASSLAPATNSRDTQYF
TGCGCCAGCAGCTTGGCGCCAGCGACTAACTCCCGGGATACGCAGTATTTT
>TRBV7-3|-|TRBJ1-2|few
CASSLMAKGGYTF
TGTGCCAGCAGCTTAATGGCAAAGGGGGGCTACACCTTC
>TRBV7-9|-|TRBJ2-7|-
CASGGTYEQYF
TGTGCCAGCGGCGGGACCTACGAGCAGTACTTC